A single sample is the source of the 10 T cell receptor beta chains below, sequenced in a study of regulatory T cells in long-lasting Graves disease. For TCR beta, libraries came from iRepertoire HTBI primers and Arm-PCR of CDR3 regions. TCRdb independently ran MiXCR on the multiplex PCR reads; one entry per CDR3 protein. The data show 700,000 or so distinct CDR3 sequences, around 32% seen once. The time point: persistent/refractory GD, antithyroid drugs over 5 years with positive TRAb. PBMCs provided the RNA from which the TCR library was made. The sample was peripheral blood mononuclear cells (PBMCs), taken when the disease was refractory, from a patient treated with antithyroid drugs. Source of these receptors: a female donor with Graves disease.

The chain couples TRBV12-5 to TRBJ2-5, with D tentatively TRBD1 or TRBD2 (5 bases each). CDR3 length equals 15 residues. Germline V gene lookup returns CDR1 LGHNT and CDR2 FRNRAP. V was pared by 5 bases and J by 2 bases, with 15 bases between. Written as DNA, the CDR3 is TGTGCTAGTGGTGATATGGGACGGTTACAAGAGACCCAGTACTTC. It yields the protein CASGDMGRLQETQYF.

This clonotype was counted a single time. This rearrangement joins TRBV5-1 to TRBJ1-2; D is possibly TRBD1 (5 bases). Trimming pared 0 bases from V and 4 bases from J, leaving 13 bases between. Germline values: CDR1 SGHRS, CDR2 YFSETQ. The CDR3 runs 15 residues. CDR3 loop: CASSLGDHIPYGYTF. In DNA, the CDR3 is TGCGCCAGCAGCTTGGGGGACCACATACCCTATGGCTACACCTTC.

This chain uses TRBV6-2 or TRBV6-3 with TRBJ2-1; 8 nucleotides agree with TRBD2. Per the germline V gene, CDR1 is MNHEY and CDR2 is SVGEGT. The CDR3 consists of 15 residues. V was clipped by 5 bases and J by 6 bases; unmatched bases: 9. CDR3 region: CASSAPSGQANEQFF. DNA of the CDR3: TGTGCCAGCAGTGCTCCTAGCGGGCAGGCCAATGAGCAGTTCTTC.

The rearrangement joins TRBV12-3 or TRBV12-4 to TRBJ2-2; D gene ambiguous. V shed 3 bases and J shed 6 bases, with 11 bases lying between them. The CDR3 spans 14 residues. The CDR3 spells CASSLQLGPGELFF. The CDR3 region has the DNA TGTGCCAGCAGTTTGCAACTCGGTCCCGGGGAGCTGTTTTTT.

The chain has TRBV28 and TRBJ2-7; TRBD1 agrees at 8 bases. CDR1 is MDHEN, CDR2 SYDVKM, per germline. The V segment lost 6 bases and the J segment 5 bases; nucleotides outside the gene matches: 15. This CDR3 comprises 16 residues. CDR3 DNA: TGTGCCAGCAGCATACTCAGGGGGCTAGGCCCCCACGAGCAGTACTTC. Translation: CASSILRGLGPHEQYF. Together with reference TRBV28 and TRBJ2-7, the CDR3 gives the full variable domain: DVKVTQSSRYLVKRTGEKVFLECVQDMDHENMFWYRQDPGLGLRLIYFSYDVKMKEKGDIPEGYSVSREKKERFSLILESASTNQTSMYLCASSILRGLGPHEQYFGPGTRLTVT.

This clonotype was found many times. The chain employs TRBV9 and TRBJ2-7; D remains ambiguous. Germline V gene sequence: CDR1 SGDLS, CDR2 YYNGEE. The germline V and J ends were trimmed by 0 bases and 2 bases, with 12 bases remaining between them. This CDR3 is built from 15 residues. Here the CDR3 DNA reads TGTGCCAGCAGCGTAGCGCCGGGTCCTACCTACGAGCAGTACTTC. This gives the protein CASSVAPGPTYEQYF.

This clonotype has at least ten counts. The CDR3 reads CSAGTGKVYTF. The CDR3 DNA sequence: TGCAGTGCTGGAACAGGGAAGGTCTACACCTTC. The rearrangement uses TRBV20-1 and TRBJ1-2, with a weak D call TRBD1 (6 bases). CDR3 length: 11 residues. Germline V gene sequence: CDR1 DFQATT, CDR2 SNEGSKA (reference sequence). The V end lost 5 bases, the J end lost 10 bases, and 14 bases lay between the germline ends.

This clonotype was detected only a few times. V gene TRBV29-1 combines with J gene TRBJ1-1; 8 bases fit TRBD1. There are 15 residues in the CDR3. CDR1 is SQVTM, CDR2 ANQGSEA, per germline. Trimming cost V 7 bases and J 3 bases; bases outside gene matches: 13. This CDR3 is CSGAGQGARDTEAFF. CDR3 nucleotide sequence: TGCAGCGGGGCGGGGCAGGGGGCGCGAGACACTGAAGCTTTCTTT.

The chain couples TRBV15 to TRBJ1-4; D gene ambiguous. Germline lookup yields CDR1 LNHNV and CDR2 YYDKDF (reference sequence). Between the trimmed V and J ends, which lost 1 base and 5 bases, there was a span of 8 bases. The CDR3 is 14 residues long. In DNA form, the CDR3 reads TGTGCCACCAGCAGAGTCGGGATCAATGAAAAACTGTTTTTT. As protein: CATSRVGINEKLFF.

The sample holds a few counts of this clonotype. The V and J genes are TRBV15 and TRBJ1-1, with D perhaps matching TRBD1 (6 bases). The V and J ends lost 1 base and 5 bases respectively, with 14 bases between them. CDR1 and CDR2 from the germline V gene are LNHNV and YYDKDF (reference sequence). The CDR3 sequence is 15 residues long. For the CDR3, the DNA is TGTGCCACCAGCAGAGCCACAGGGAGGGGGACTGAAGCTTTCTTT. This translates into CATSRATGRGTEAFF.